A selection of T cell receptor beta chains follows, all from one sample in a study of cytomegalovirus exposure and HLA in healthy donors. The repertoire was sequenced with immunoSEQ multiplex PCR; TCRdb's copy has only in-frame clones and lacks some. The repertoire holds about 130,000 clones, with about two thirds as singletons. The sequenced sample consisted of PBMCs. Receptors originate from a man aged 25 to 40 in good health and CMV-seronegative. The CDR3 runs from the conserved cysteine through the conserved F or W. The order of the fields is J gene, D gene, clone size, V gene, CDR3 DNA, CDR3 protein. D genes are given only for firm matches. Clone size is not always given. Where it is, it says once, few, many or a class for expanded clones.

J gene: TRBJ1-2
D gene: TRBD1
clone size: NA
V gene: TRBV18
CDR3 DNA: TGTGCCAGCTCACCAAGCAGGGGGTACTATGGCTACACCTTC
CDR3 protein: CASSPSRGYYGYTF

J gene: TRBJ1-6
D gene: NA
clone size: few
V gene: TRBV28
CDR3 DNA: TGTGCCACCACAGGGTGGTGGCGCCTCCACTTT
CDR3 protein: CATTGWWRLHF

J gene: TRBJ1-4
D gene: TRBD1
clone size: NA
V gene: TRBV2
CDR3 DNA: TGTGCCAGCAGTCCAGGGACAGGGCGAGTTGAAAAACTGTTTTTT
CDR3 protein: CASSPGTGRVEKLFF

J gene: TRBJ1-1
D gene: TRBD1
clone size: NA
V gene: TRBV10-3
CDR3 DNA: TGTGCCACCGGGACAGGGGACAACACTGAAGCTTTCTTT
CDR3 protein: CATGTGDNTEAFF

J gene: TRBJ1-1
D gene: NA
clone size: NA
V gene: TRBV5-4
CDR3 DNA: TGTGCCAGCAGCTTGGCCCGAAACAGTGAAGCTTTCTTT
CDR3 protein: CASSLARNSEAFF

J gene: TRBJ2-7
D gene: TRBD1
clone size: NA
V gene: TRBV27
CDR3 DNA: TGTGCCAGCAGTTGGGACAGGGGAGACGAGCAGTACTTC
CDR3 protein: CASSWDRGDEQYF

J gene: TRBJ1-4
D gene: TRBD1
clone size: few
V gene: TRBV7-6
CDR3 DNA: TGTGCCAGCAGCCCCTTGGCACAGGGGAAACTGTTTTTT
CDR3 protein: CASSPLAQGKLFF

J gene: TRBJ2-3
D gene: TRBD2
clone size: NA
V gene: TRBV19
CDR3 DNA: TGTGCCAGTAGTATAGCACCTTCTAGCGGGGGGGCAGATACGCAGTATTTT
CDR3 protein: CASSIAPSSGGADTQYF

J gene: TRBJ1-5
D gene: NA
clone size: NA
V gene: TRBV2
CDR3 DNA: TGTGCCAGCAGCCGAGAGAAACAGCCCCAGCATTTT
CDR3 protein: CASSREKQPQHF

J gene: TRBJ2-5
D gene: TRBD2
clone size: NA
V gene: TRBV29-1
CDR3 DNA: TGCAGCGTTGATGTAGCGGGGGGGCCAAGGCAAGAGACCCAGTACTTC
CDR3 protein: CSVDVAGGPRQETQYF

J gene: TRBJ1-3
D gene: NA
clone size: NA
V gene: TRBV19
CDR3 DNA: TGTGCCAGTAGTATGTACTGGGACTCCCGCGGAAACACCATATATTTT
CDR3 protein: CASSMYWDSRGNTIYF

J gene: TRBJ2-7
D gene: TRBD1
clone size: few
V gene: TRBV19
CDR3 DNA: TGTGCCAGTTCTGACAGGGGGGCCTCCTACGAGCAGTACTTC
CDR3 protein: CASSDRGASYEQYF

J gene: TRBJ2-2
D gene: NA
clone size: NA
V gene: TRBV9
CDR3 DNA: TGTGCCAGCAGCGTCGCGGGGGCCAACACCGGGGAGCTGTTTTTT
CDR3 protein: CASSVAGANTGELFF

J gene: TRBJ2-1
D gene: TRBD2
clone size: NA
V gene: TRBV7-9
CDR3 DNA: TGTTCCAGCAGCTTATTAGCGGGGGCTAAGGACAATGAGCAGTTCTTC
CDR3 protein: CSSSLLAGAKDNEQFF

J gene: TRBJ2-1
D gene: TRBD1
clone size: NA
V gene: TRBV4-3
CDR3 DNA: TGCGCCAGCAGCCAGGAGAACAGGGGCGTATTTTCCTACAATGAGCAGTTCTTC
CDR3 protein: CASSQENRGVFSYNEQFF

J gene: TRBJ1-5
D gene: TRBD1
clone size: NA
V gene: TRBV2
CDR3 DNA: TGTGCCAGCAGACGACAGGGATCTCAGCCCCAGCATTTT
CDR3 protein: CASRRQGSQPQHF

J gene: TRBJ1-6
D gene: NA
clone size: NA
V gene: TRBV28
CDR3 DNA: TGTGCCAGCACTCTATCGGGGAATTCACCCCTCCACTTT
CDR3 protein: CASTLSGNSPLHF

J gene: TRBJ1-2
D gene: TRBD1
clone size: NA
V gene: TRBV27
CDR3 DNA: TGTGCCAGCAGTTTAGGCCCGGGACAGTTCTACACCTTC
CDR3 protein: CASSLGPGQFYTF

J gene: TRBJ2-2
D gene: TRBD1
clone size: NA
V gene: TRBV18
CDR3 DNA: TGTGCCAGCTCACGAGAGACAGGGAGTTACGGGGAGCTGTTTTTT
CDR3 protein: CASSRETGSYGELFF

J gene: TRBJ1-1
D gene: TRBD1
clone size: few
V gene: TRBV5-1
CDR3 DNA: TGCGCCAGCAGCCCACCACTAGGGACAGGGACTCGGGGGAAAGGGAACACTGAAGCTTTCTTT
CDR3 protein: CASSPPLGTGTRGKGNTEAFF

J gene: TRBJ2-3
D gene: NA
clone size: once
V gene: TRBV2
CDR3 DNA: TGTGCCAGCAGTCCTACCCAAGATACGCAGTATTTT
CDR3 protein: CASSPTQDTQYF

J gene: TRBJ1-6
D gene: TRBD1
clone size: few
V gene: TRBV14
CDR3 DNA: TGTGCCAGCAGCCGCAGCGGGACAGGTAGCAGCTCCTATAATTCACCCCTCCACTTT
CDR3 protein: CASSRSGTGSSSYNSPLHF

J gene: TRBJ1-1
D gene: TRBD1
clone size: NA
V gene: TRBV7-9
CDR3 DNA: TGTGCCAGCAGCTTCCCAACAGGGGATTTGGAGAACACTGAAGCTTTCTTT
CDR3 protein: CASSFPTGDLENTEAFF

J gene: TRBJ2-2
D gene: TRBD2
clone size: few
V gene: TRBV5-1
CDR3 DNA: TGCGCCAGCAGCTTGAGTGCACTAGCGGGGAACACCGGGGAGCTGTTTTTT
CDR3 protein: CASSLSALAGNTGELFF

J gene: TRBJ1-5
D gene: TRBD1
clone size: NA
V gene: TRBV6-5
CDR3 DNA: TGTGCCAGCAGTGGGACAGGGGACGGTCAGCCCCAGCATTTT
CDR3 protein: CASSGTGDGQPQHF

J gene: TRBJ1-2
D gene: TRBD1
clone size: few
V gene: TRBV19
CDR3 DNA: TGTGCCAGTAGTACCGGGTCCCCCACAGGGGGTTATGGCTACACCTTC
CDR3 protein: CASSTGSPTGGYGYTF

J gene: TRBJ2-5
D gene: TRBD1
clone size: few
V gene: TRBV30
CDR3 DNA: TGTGCCTGGAGTGTACTGGCAGGGGGAGAGACCCAGTACTTC
CDR3 protein: CAWSVLAGGETQYF

J gene: TRBJ2-1
D gene: NA
clone size: NA
V gene: TRBV28
CDR3 DNA: TGTGCCAGCAGTCCCTCCGGTGAGCAGTTCTTC
CDR3 protein: CASSPSGEQFF

J gene: TRBJ2-7
D gene: NA
clone size: once
V gene: TRBV28
CDR3 DNA: TGTGCCAGCCAATTGACAGGCTCCTACGAGCAGTACTTC
CDR3 protein: CASQLTGSYEQYF

J gene: TRBJ1-4
D gene: TRBD1
clone size: NA
V gene: TRBV6-6
CDR3 DNA: TGTGCCAGCAGTCGGGACAGGGTAACATATGAAAAACTGTTTTTT
CDR3 protein: CASSRDRVTYEKLFF

J gene: TRBJ2-7
D gene: NA
clone size: NA
V gene: TRBV30
CDR3 DNA: TGTGCCTGGGCTCCGCACCGGGGCGAGCAGTACTTC
CDR3 protein: CAWAPHRGEQYF

J gene: TRBJ2-1
D gene: TRBD2
clone size: NA
V gene: TRBV11-2
CDR3 DNA: TGTGCCAGCAGCTACCTAGCGGGGTCCTACAATGAGCAGTTCTTC
CDR3 protein: CASSYLAGSYNEQFF

J gene: TRBJ1-1
D gene: NA
clone size: NA
V gene: TRBV11-2
CDR3 DNA: TGTGCCAGCAGCTTAGACGGGGGAGGGCCGGAGAACACTGAAGCTTTCTTT
CDR3 protein: CASSLDGGGPENTEAFF

J gene: TRBJ1-3
D gene: NA
clone size: NA
V gene: TRBV4-1
CDR3 DNA: TGCGCCAGCAGCCTCGGGCCCACAGGCTCTGGAAACACCATATATTTT
CDR3 protein: CASSLGPTGSGNTIYF

J gene: TRBJ2-1
D gene: TRBD2
clone size: NA
V gene: TRBV27
CDR3 DNA: TGTGCCAGCAGTTTTAGGACTAGCGGGGTCTCCTACAATGAGCAGTTCTTC
CDR3 protein: CASSFRTSGVSYNEQFF

J gene: TRBJ2-5
D gene: TRBD2
clone size: NA
V gene: TRBV7-6
CDR3 DNA: TGTGCCAGCAGCTTAATAGCGGGGGCTGTGGAGACCCAGTACTTC
CDR3 protein: CASSLIAGAVETQYF

J gene: TRBJ1-2
D gene: NA
clone size: NA
V gene: TRBV11-2
CDR3 DNA: TGTGCCAGCAGCTTAGATAATGGCAGTGGCTACACCTTC
CDR3 protein: CASSLDNGSGYTF

J gene: TRBJ1-4
D gene: NA
clone size: NA
V gene: TRBV10-3
CDR3 DNA: TGTGCCATCAGCAACACAGCAACTAATGAAAAACTGTTTTTT
CDR3 protein: CAISNTATNEKLFF

J gene: TRBJ1-1
D gene: NA
clone size: NA
V gene: TRBV7-2
CDR3 DNA: TGTGCCAGCTACCCCCAGGGGTTGAGCACTGAAGCTTTCTTT
CDR3 protein: CASYPQGLSTEAFF

J gene: TRBJ2-7
D gene: NA
clone size: NA
V gene: TRBV5-1
CDR3 DNA: TGCGCCAGCAGCCCCTACGTGACAGCTACCTACGAGCAGTACTTC
CDR3 protein: CASSPYVTATYEQYF

J gene: TRBJ1-1
D gene: NA
clone size: few
V gene: TRBV5-6
CDR3 DNA: TGTGCCAGCAGCTACTCATGGACAAGCCTGAACACTGAAGCTTTCTTT
CDR3 protein: CASSYSWTSLNTEAFF

J gene: TRBJ1-1
D gene: TRBD1
clone size: NA
V gene: TRBV7-2
CDR3 DNA: TGTGCCAGCAGCGCACGACAGGGTATGGGTACTGAAGCTTTCTTT
CDR3 protein: CASSARQGMGTEAFF

J gene: TRBJ2-7
D gene: NA
clone size: few
V gene: TRBV2
CDR3 DNA: TGTGCCAGCAGTGCTTTGTACGAGCAGTACTTC
CDR3 protein: CASSALYEQYF

J gene: TRBJ1-2
D gene: NA
clone size: few
V gene: TRBV19
CDR3 DNA: TGTGCCAGTAGTTCAAGGGGCGCCGAGAACTATGGCTACACCTTC
CDR3 protein: CASSSRGAENYGYTF

J gene: TRBJ1-6
D gene: NA
clone size: NA
V gene: TRBV5-6
CDR3 DNA: TGTGCCAGCAGCTTTCGGTCAGGGCCGGCCTATAATTCACCCCTCCACTTT
CDR3 protein: CASSFRSGPAYNSPLHF

J gene: TRBJ2-3
D gene: NA
clone size: NA
V gene: TRBV6-6
CDR3 DNA: TGTGCCAGCAGTGACCCTCGCTGGGGGGCAGATACGCAGTATTTT
CDR3 protein: CASSDPRWGADTQYF